The rows below give T cell receptor beta chains drawn from one sample of a study of CD4 T cells in relation to SARS-CoV-2 and coronaviruses. No antigen is known for these receptors. Some clones are missing from TCRdb's copy, which holds only in-frame ones; the method was immunoSEQ multiplex PCR. Of over 15,000 clones in the sample, over 70% were seen once. The sequencing sample was made of CD4+ T cells from PBMCs, cultured in vitro. The receptors were sampled from a human donor in good health. The CDR3 runs from the conserved cysteine through the conserved F or W. D genes are given only for firm matches. Some rows mark clone size as missing; the rest say once, few, many or name a class of expanded clone.

J gene	CDR3 length	clone size	D gene	V gene	CDR3 protein	CDR3 DNA
TRBJ2-1	18	NA	TRBD2	TRBV28	CASRTTQGFSGNYNEQFF	TGTGCCAGCAGGACTACACAAGGGTTTAGCGGGAACTACAATGAGCAGTTCTTC
TRBJ2-4	12	NA	NA	TRBV2	CASSDGSDIQYF	TGTGCCAGCAGTGATGGCAGTGATATTCAGTACTTC
TRBJ1-5	14	NA	TRBD1	TRBV28	CASSLDRADQPQHF	TGTGCCAGCAGTTTGGACAGGGCTGATCAGCCCCAGCATTTT
TRBJ2-1	16	NA	TRBD1	TRBV5-4	CASEKPPGGGYNEQFF	TGTGCCAGCGAAAAACCCCCAGGGGGCGGGTACAATGAGCAGTTCTTC
TRBJ2-7	18	NA	TRBD1	TRBV11-2	CASSLDRSSGTGGYEQYF	TGTGCCAGCAGCTTAGATCGTAGCTCCGGGACAGGGGGCTACGAGCAGTACTTC
TRBJ1-1	15	NA	NA	TRBV19	CASVRTSGGTTEAFF	TGTGCCAGTGTAAGGACCTCCGGGGGTACCACTGAAGCTTTCTTT
TRBJ1-1	15	NA	NA	TRBV6-5	CASSYSRQMNTEAFF	TGTGCCAGCAGTTACTCGAGACAAATGAACACTGAAGCTTTCTTT
TRBJ2-3	15	NA	TRBD1	TRBV24-1	CATSDLQGDTDTQYF	TGTGCCACCAGTGATTTGCAGGGGGACACAGATACGCAGTATTTT
TRBJ2-3	15	NA	NA	TRBV19	CASSMGAEGTDTQYF	TGTGCCAGTAGTATGGGGGCAGAAGGCACAGATACGCAGTATTTT
TRBJ1-5	17	NA	TRBD1	TRBV12-5	CASGRNRDSDSNQPQHF	TGTGCTAGTGGTAGAAACCGGGACAGCGATAGCAATCAGCCCCAGCATTTT
TRBJ2-1	14	few	NA	TRBV7-3	CASSLGASTNEQFF	TGTGCCAGCAGCTTAGGTGCCTCTACTAATGAGCAGTTCTTC
TRBJ2-1	12	NA	NA	TRBV10-3	CAIRARENEQFF	TGTGCCATCAGGGCCAGGGAGAATGAGCAGTTCTTC
TRBJ2-7	13	NA	NA	TRBV4-1	CASSPDWVGEQYF	TGCGCCAGCAGCCCGGACTGGGTGGGTGAGCAGTACTTC
TRBJ1-2	13	NA	NA	TRBV6-5	CALEGTENYGYTF	TGTGCCCTAGAGGGGACCGAGAACTATGGCTACACCTTC
TRBJ1-2	14	NA	NA	TRBV5-1	CASSWGGNAQGYTF	TGCGCCAGCAGCTGGGGAGGGAACGCACAGGGCTACACCTTC
TRBJ2-7	14	NA	NA	TRBV5-1	CASSPVRVPYEQYF	TGCGCCAGCAGCCCGGTTAGAGTCCCCTACGAGCAGTACTTC
TRBJ1-1	13	NA	NA	TRBV12-5	CASGLEVNTEAFF	TGTGCTAGTGGTTTGGAAGTGAACACTGAAGCTTTCTTT
TRBJ1-1	15	NA	TRBD1	TRBV5-4	CASRQSGTASTRAFF	TGTGCCAGCAGACAGTCCGGGACAGCCTCAACCCGAGCTTTCTTT
TRBJ2-3	13	NA	NA	TRBV27	CASSLAGTDTQYF	TGTGCCAGCAGTTTAGCGGGGACAGATACGCAGTATTTT
TRBJ2-7	16	once	NA	TRBV28	CASIPGSGPSSYEQYF	TGTGCCAGCATCCCGGGATCCGGACCTAGCTCCTACGAGCAGTACTTC
TRBJ2-7	14	NA	TRBD1	TRBV18	CASSPGQGDHEQYF	TGTGCCAGCTCACCGGGACAGGGGGACCACGAGCAGTACTTC
TRBJ2-1	13	NA	TRBD1	TRBV10-3	CAISGTGPNEQFF	TGTGCCATCAGCGGGACAGGGCCCAATGAGCAGTTCTTC
TRBJ2-1	15	NA	NA	TRBV20-1	CSASVLPGKYNEQFF	TGCAGTGCTAGTGTGCTCCCAGGTAAATACAATGAGCAGTTCTTC
TRBJ1-3	16	NA	NA	TRBV10-3	CAISEQGGSSGNTIYF	TGTGCCATCAGTGAACAGGGAGGGAGCTCTGGAAACACCATATATTTT
TRBJ1-5	12	once	NA	TRBV7-9	CASSGRNQPQHF	TGTGCCAGCAGTGGTCGGAATCAGCCCCAGCATTTT
TRBJ1-5	13	few	NA	TRBV19	CASSPGLYQPQHF	TGTGCCAGTAGTCCTGGACTCTATCAGCCCCAGCATTTT
TRBJ2-5	13	NA	NA	TRBV6-5	CASSTVPKGTQYF	TGTGCCAGCAGTACCGTACCCAAAGGGACCCAGTACTTC
TRBJ2-5	13	NA	NA	TRBV18	CASSPGLSETQYF	TGTGCCAGCTCACCCGGACTATCTGAGACCCAGTACTTC
TRBJ2-1	18	NA	TRBD2	TRBV10-3	CAISPGLAGGPVNNEQFF	TGTGCCATCAGTCCCGGACTAGCGGGAGGGCCCGTTAACAATGAGCAGTTCTTC
TRBJ1-1	13	NA	TRBD1	TRBV18	CASSRDRNTEAFF	TGTGCCAGCTCACGGGACAGGAACACTGAAGCTTTCTTT
TRBJ2-7	14	once	NA	TRBV19	CASSILGLFDEQYF	TGTGCCAGTAGTATTCTTGGTCTCTTCGACGAGCAGTACTTC
TRBJ1-5	15	NA	NA	TRBV5-4	CASSLGPEAYQPQHF	TGTGCCAGCAGCTTGGGACCGGAGGCATATCAGCCCCAGCATTTT
TRBJ2-5	15	NA	TRBD1	TRBV28	CASSSAGTGQETQYF	TGTGCCAGCAGTTCCGCCGGGACAGGACAAGAGACCCAGTACTTC
TRBJ1-1	12	few	NA	TRBV5-4	CASSLDQNEAFF	TGTGCCAGCAGCTTGGACCAAAATGAAGCTTTCTTT
TRBJ1-4	14	once	TRBD1	TRBV6-1	CASSEAGQGEKLFF	TGTGCCAGCAGTGAAGCGGGACAGGGTGAAAAACTGTTTTTT
TRBJ2-2	13	NA	NA	TRBV6-4	CASSETETGELFF	TGTGCCAGCAGTGAAACCGAGACCGGGGAGCTGTTTTTT
TRBJ2-7	13	NA	NA	TRBV19	CASSTPAAYEQYF	TGTGCCAGTAGTACCCCGGCCGCCTACGAGCAGTACTTC
TRBJ2-5	17	NA	TRBD2	TRBV5-1	CASSLSLAGGGQETQYF	TGCGCCAGCAGCTTGTCTCTAGCGGGAGGGGGCCAAGAGACCCAGTACTTC
TRBJ1-3	14	few	TRBD1	TRBV5-1	CASSERGPGNTIYF	TGCGCCAGCAGCGAAAGGGGGCCTGGAAACACCATATATTTT
TRBJ2-1	16	NA	NA	TRBV4-1	CASSQGLGGVYNEQFF	TGCGCCAGCAGCCAAGGGTTAGGCGGGGTATACAATGAGCAGTTCTTC
TRBJ2-1	11	NA	NA	TRBV20-1	CSALTHSEQFF	TGCAGTGCATTGACCCACAGTGAGCAGTTCTTC
TRBJ2-7	16	NA	TRBD2	TRBV5-4	CASRDGTSGSSSEQYF	TGTGCCAGCAGAGATGGGACTAGCGGGAGTTCGTCCGAGCAGTACTTC
TRBJ2-7	14	few	TRBD1	TRBV28	CASSPAGQGDEQYF	TGTGCCAGCAGTCCAGCGGGACAGGGGGACGAGCAGTACTTC
TRBJ1-2	14	NA	TRBD1	TRBV18	CASSLHGTGEGYTF	TGTGCCAGCTCACTACATGGAACAGGGGAAGGCTACACCTTC
TRBJ2-7	14	NA	NA	TRBV7-8	CASSLGQGPSEQYF	TGTGCCAGCAGCTTAGGGCAGGGGCCGAGCGAGCAGTACTTC
TRBJ1-1	13	NA	NA	TRBV6-5	CASITYGGAEAFF	TGTGCCAGCATTACTTACGGGGGTGCTGAAGCTTTCTTT
TRBJ1-5	19	NA	NA	TRBV19	CASTLGPLRGRKSNQPQHF	TGTGCCAGTACCCTAGGGCCTCTGCGGGGGCGAAAAAGTAATCAGCCCCAGCATTTT
TRBJ1-5	14	NA	NA	TRBV5-4	CASSLQGVEQPQHF	TGTGCCAGCAGCTTACAGGGTGTGGAGCAGCCCCAGCATTTT
TRBJ1-3	13	NA	NA	TRBV6-6	CATQSPSGNTIYF	TGTGCCACCCAGTCCCCCTCTGGAAACACCATATATTTT
TRBJ1-5	13	NA	NA	TRBV3-1/TRBV3-2	CASSQLGGQPQHF	TGTGCCAGCAGCCAGTTGGGGGGTCAGCCCCAGCATTTT
TRBJ2-2	15	few	NA	TRBV11-2	CASSLDRLGSGELFF	TGTGCCAGCAGCTTAGATCGCCTAGGGTCCGGGGAGCTGTTTTTT
TRBJ1-3	16	NA	TRBD1	TRBV4-1	CASSYPGQSSGNTIYF	TGCGCCAGCAGCTACCCGGGACAGAGCTCTGGAAACACCATATATTTT
TRBJ1-5	14	NA	TRBD1	TRBV18	CASSLDRGDQPQHF	TGTGCCAGCTCGCTAGACAGGGGAGATCAGCCCCAGCATTTT
TRBJ1-1	14	NA	NA	TRBV10-3	CAISDPKRSTEAFF	TGTGCCATCAGTGATCCCAAAAGGAGCACTGAAGCTTTCTTT
TRBJ2-1	15	NA	NA	TRBV2	CASSADTQDYNEQFF	TGTGCCAGCAGTGCCGACACCCAAGACTACAATGAGCAGTTCTTC
TRBJ1-2	13	NA	NA	TRBV19	CASSIFSGNSYTF	TGTGCCAGTAGTATTTTCTCAGGGAATAGCTACACCTTC
TRBJ2-5	15	NA	TRBD1	TRBV5-1	CASSWGQVPQETQYF	TGCGCCAGCAGCTGGGGACAGGTACCCCAAGAGACCCAGTACTTC
TRBJ2-2	15	few	TRBD1	TRBV11-2	CASSLQGADTGELFF	TGTGCCAGCAGTCTCCAGGGGGCTGACACCGGGGAGCTGTTTTTT
TRBJ2-3	13	NA	TRBD1	TRBV28	CASGQGDTDTQYF	TGTGCCAGCGGCCAGGGGGACACAGATACGCAGTATTTT